This T cell receptor beta chain was documented in a study of T-cell memory formation after mild COVID-19. After 5'RACE with constant-segment primers, TCR alpha and TCR beta cDNA libraries carrying sample barcodes and UMIs were obtained. One entry per CDR3 protein results from TCRdb running MiXCR on the 5' RACE reads. Of fewer than 90,000 distinct CDR3 sequences in the sample, roughly 13% were seen once. The sample holds a few counts of this clonotype. As yet, its antigen is unknown. Study-level findings and limits: For contracting clones, CD4+ ones sat mainly in CM and EM, CD8+ in EMRA. Memory cells collected pre-infection included some clones that later responded, suggesting cross-reactive memory joined.

The source material was PBMCs or a T cell subset sorted from them (not recorded which). This clonotype originated in a man aged 18 to 29 who had mild COVID-19 (a few samples of this study predate the infection). Cell type and time point are not known.

Here the CDR3 DNA reads TGTGCCAGCAGCTTAGTAATCGACCACAATGAGCAGTTCTTC. It is translated as CASSLVIDHNEQFF. The genes are TRBV11-2 and TRBJ2-1; D gene ambiguous. V lost 1 base, J lost 5 bases, and 9 bases lay in between. The V gene's germline CDR1 is SGHAT and CDR2 FQNNGV. The CDR3 consists of 14 residues.